What follows are 16 T cell receptor beta chains derived from one specimen sequenced in a study of OX40 agonist ivuxolimab in advanced cancers. Clones were sequenced by immunoSEQ multiplex PCR, and TCRdb holds only the in-frame ones, with some missing. Here the sample spans more than 50,000 clones, roughly 87% being singletons. The source was CD4+ or CD8+ T cells sorted from blood, collected in a trial of the OX40 agonist ivuxolimab. The receptors stem from an adult with an advanced solid tumor such as melanoma, head and neck, liver or kidney cancer.

This rearrangement joins TRBV6-1 to TRBJ1-4; D call uncertain. Trimming pared 2 bases from V and 12 bases from J, leaving 13 bases between. Germline V gives CDR1 MNHNS, CDR2 SASEGT. The CDR3 is 13 amino acids. This CDR3 reads CASSERDLGQLFF. The CDR3 DNA reads TGTGCCAGCAGTGAACGGGATTTGGGTCAACTGTTTTTT.

V and J are TRBV4-3 and TRBJ1-6, with D tentatively TRBD1 (6 bases). V dropped 0 bases and J dropped 10 bases, with 13 bases sitting between them. The CDR3 totals 15 residues. CDR1 and CDR2 from the germline V gene are LGHNA and YSLEER. CDR3 amino acids: CASSQDSTGWSPLHF. In nucleotides, the CDR3 is TGCGCCAGCAGCCAAGACTCAACAGGGTGGTCACCCCTCCACTTT.

On this clone: Germline and junction disagree at one end, which may indicate a read error. This chain joins TRBV27 and TRBJ2-5, with D perhaps being TRBD1 or TRBD2 (5 bases each). The CDR3 is 13 residues long. In germline, CDR1 is MNHEY, CDR2 SMNVEV (reference sequence). DNA for the CDR3: TGTGCCAGCAGTTCCGCGAGGGGAGAGGCCCAGTACTTC. It codes for CASSSARGEAQYF.

The CDR3: CASRWGQGTYEQYF. The DNA of the CDR3 is TGTGCCAGCAGATGGGGACAGGGGACCTACGAGCAGTACTTC. The V gene is TRBV27, the J gene TRBJ2-5; 10 nucleotides align to TRBD1. The J call may be wrong; the DNA end is better matched by TRBJ2-7. The CDR3 runs to 14 residues. Germline CDR1 and CDR2: MNHEY and SMNVEV (reference sequence).

The genes are TRBV27 and TRBJ2-3, with 9 nucleotides matching TRBD2. This CDR3 is 16 amino acids long. V shed 5 bases, J shed 7 bases, and the junction held 13 bases outside the gene matches. Germline V gene lookup returns CDR1 MNHEY and CDR2 SMNVEV (reference sequence). CDR3 DNA sequence: TGTGCCAGCAGTCCGTTTAGCGGGGGATCCCTATATACGCAGTATTTT. This encodes CASSPFSGGSLYTQYF.

The chain combines TRBV28 with TRBJ2-1; no definite D call. V was trimmed by 2 bases and J by 0 bases, leaving 8 bases between them. From germline, CDR1 is MDHEN and CDR2 SYDVKM. This CDR3 has 15 residues. CDR3 protein: CASSLPASSYNEQFF. The CDR3 DNA follows: TGTGCCAGCAGTTTACCAGCGAGCTCCTACAATGAGCAGTTCTTC.

On this clone: Other DNA sequences from this sample encode an identical CDR3 as well. J is TRBJ1-2 and V is TRBV5-1; D unclear. V lost 0 bases and J lost 6, with 12 bases in between. This CDR3 spans 14 amino acids. Per germline, CDR1 SGHRS and CDR2 YFSETQ. The CDR3 spells CASSLAQAGHGYTF. CDR3 nucleotides: TGCGCCAGCAGCTTGGCCCAGGCTGGACATGGCTACACCTTC.

The DNA for the CDR3 is TGTGCCAGCAGCTTACGGGGGGACACTGAAGCTTTCTTT. It translates to CASSLRGDTEAFF. The chain uses TRBV7-9 and TRBJ1-1, with a tentative D call TRBD1 (5 bases). There are 13 residues in the CDR3. Germline-derived CDR1 and CDR2 are SEHNR and FQNEAQ (reference sequence). The ends were cut back, 2 bases at V and 3 bases at J, with 7 bases in the middle.

CDR3 in amino acids: CASSFQSGNQPQHF. CDR3 coding DNA: TGTGCCAGCAGTTTTCAGAGTGGCAATCAGCCCCAGCATTTT. The chain links TRBV28 to TRBJ1-5, with D hard to call. Germline V gene sequence: CDR1 MDHEN, CDR2 SYDVKM. V lost 3 bases and J lost 2, with 8 bases in between. This CDR3 contains 14 residues.

V is TRBV19 and J is TRBJ1-2; TRBD1 matches 8 bases. The CDR3 is made up of 15 amino acids. The V gene's germline CDR1 is LNHDA and CDR2 SQIVND (reference sequence). The trim removed 5 bases at V and 4 bases at J, leaving 9 bases unmatched. CDR3 region: CASSEIGTGVYGYTF. CDR3 DNA sequence: TGTGCCAGTAGTGAGATTGGGACAGGAGTCTATGGCTACACCTTC.

J is TRBJ1-5 and V is TRBV7-2; 7 bases are a match to TRBD1. The CDR3 totals 13 residues. In germline, CDR1 is SGHTA, CDR2 FQGNSA. V shed 5 bases and J 7 bases; nucleotides not matched to a gene: 5. The CDR3 region is CASSLQGGQPQHF. CDR3 coding DNA: TGTGCCAGCAGCCTGCAGGGGGGGCAGCCCCAGCATTTT.

This clone was detected once. The chain recombines TRBV7-8 with TRBJ2-7, with D possibly TRBD2 on 6 matching bases. The CDR3 has 16 residues. With 3 bases removed from V and 7 bases from J, the gap between germline ends came to 22 bases. Looked up from germline, CDR1 is SGHVS and CDR2 is FQNEAQ. CDR3 sequence (DNA): TGTGCCAGCAGCTTGAACGCGGCGGACTACCTACTGGAGCAGTACTTC. Translated: CASSLNAADYLLEQYF.

This CDR3 is CASIEPGSNYGYTF. For the CDR3, the DNA is TGTGCCAGCATCGAACCAGGGTCAAACTATGGCTACACCTTC. The V gene is TRBV6-5, the J gene TRBJ1-2; D possibly corresponds to TRBD1 (5 bases). The CDR3 spans 14 residues. V was cut by 7 bases and J by 2 bases, with 14 bases left in between. Germline CDR1 MNHEY, CDR2 SVGAGI.

The chain combines TRBV6-5 with TRBJ1-5; D uncertain. Germline-derived CDR1 and CDR2 are MNHEY and SVGAGI. The CDR3 has 13 amino acids. The V gene lost 3 bases and the J gene lost 4 bases, with 7 bases spanning the gap. CDR3 in amino acids: CASSYTVNQPQHF. In DNA form, the CDR3 reads TGTGCCAGCAGTTATACGGTAAATCAGCCCCAGCATTTT.

The chain uses TRBV29-1 and TRBJ2-7; 7 positions agree with TRBD1. Losses at the gene ends were 6 bases for V and 2 bases for J; bases not matched to a gene: 7. The CDR3 length is 13 residues. Per germline, CDR1 SQVTM and CDR2 ANQGSEA. CDR3 sequence reads: CSVGCQGAYEQYF. CDR3 DNA sequence: TGCAGCGTGGGATGCCAGGGGGCCTACGAGCAGTACTTC.

The genes are TRBV28 and TRBJ2-2; D might be TRBD1 or TRBD2, each matching 5 bases. The CDR3 has 15 amino acids. V was cut by 8 bases and J by 1 base, with 14 bases left in between. Germline V CDR1 and CDR2: MDHEN, SYDVKM. CDR3 residues: CASGGPQMNTGELFF. The CDR3 coding sequence is TGTGCCAGCGGGGGACCGCAGATGAACACCGGGGAGCTGTTTTTT.